Here is one T cell receptor beta chain with its context. A much larger clone lies a single base off, so this may be a read error. In this CDR3 the conserved last residue, phenylalanine or tryptophan, is missing, so a read error is likely. The record originates from a study of regulatory T cells in long-lasting Graves disease. TCR beta libraries were built with iRepertoire HTBI primers and Arm-PCR of CDR3 regions. TCRdb re-analysed the multiplex PCR reads in MiXCR, keeping a single row per CDR3 protein. The table includes 450,000 to 500,000 distinct CDR3 sequences, about 17% detected once. Germline loops: CDR1 SNHLY, CDR2 FYNNEI. With V trimmed by 5 bases and J by 4 bases, 5 bases remained unmatched. The CDR3 has 14 amino acids. Described time point: newly diagnosed GD, antithyroid drugs for less than 3 months. PBMCs were the source of the RNA used for TCR sequencing. The data also belong to a second study, concerning T cells in Graves' hyperthyroidism and ophthalmopathy.

The rearrangement joins TRBV2 to TRBJ2-3, with 8 nucleotides matching TRBD2. The sequences come from peripheral blood mononuclear cells (PBMCs), collected at new diagnosis, from a patient treated with antithyroid drugs. The sequence was obtained from a man aged 35-49 years with Graves disease. CDR3 sequence: CASSRAGGADTQYL. The DNA for the CDR3 is TGTGCCAGCAGTAGGGCGGGAGGTGCAGATACGCAGTATCTT.